This T cell receptor (beta chain) was identified during a study of vaccination effects on CD4 cells after COVID-19. Upon completion of around ten days in culture, CD4+ T cells were isolated. The assay was immunoSEQ multiplex PCR, and TCRdb's table has in-frame clones only and misses some. This sample yields more than 50,000 clones, of which over 65% are seen a single time; approximately 2.8% belongs to the top ten. A remark on this clone: The target antigen is unknown.

Study-level points and caveats: Whether induced by infection or by vaccine, clones showed marked clonal contraction late after vaccination. The study enrolled few convalescent patients and sampled no early post-infection timepoints.

Germline V lookup: CDR1 MGHRA, CDR2 YSYEKL. Trimming removed 0 bases at V and 2 bases at J, with 7 bases between. The CDR3 has 14 residues. V gene TRBV4-1 combines with J gene TRBJ1-1, with a tentative D call TRBD1 (5 bases). The source of this sequence is a human donor who received a COVID-19 vaccine. Material: CD4+ T cells from PBMCs cultured without peptide, obtained before COVID-19 vaccination. CDR3 region: CASSQDWGNTEAFF. CDR3 in DNA: TGCGCCAGCAGCCAAGATTGGGGCAACACTGAAGCTTTCTTT.